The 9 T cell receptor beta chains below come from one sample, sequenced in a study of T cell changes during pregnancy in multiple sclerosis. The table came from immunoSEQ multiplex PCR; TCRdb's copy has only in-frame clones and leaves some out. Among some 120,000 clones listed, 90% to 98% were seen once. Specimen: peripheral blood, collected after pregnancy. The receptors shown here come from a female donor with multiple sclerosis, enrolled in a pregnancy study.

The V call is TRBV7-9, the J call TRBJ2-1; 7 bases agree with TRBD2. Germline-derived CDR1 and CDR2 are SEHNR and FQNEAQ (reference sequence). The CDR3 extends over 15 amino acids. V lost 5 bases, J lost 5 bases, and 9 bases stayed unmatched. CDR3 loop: CASSPGAGIDNEQFF. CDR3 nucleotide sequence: TGTGCCAGCAGCCCAGGAGCGGGAATCGACAATGAGCAGTTCTTC.

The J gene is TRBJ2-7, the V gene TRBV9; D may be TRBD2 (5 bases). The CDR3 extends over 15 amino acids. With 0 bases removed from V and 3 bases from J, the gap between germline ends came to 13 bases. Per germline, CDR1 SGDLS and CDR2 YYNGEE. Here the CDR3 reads CASSVEASLGYEQYF. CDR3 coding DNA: TGTGCCAGCAGCGTAGAGGCTAGCTTAGGCTACGAGCAGTACTTC.

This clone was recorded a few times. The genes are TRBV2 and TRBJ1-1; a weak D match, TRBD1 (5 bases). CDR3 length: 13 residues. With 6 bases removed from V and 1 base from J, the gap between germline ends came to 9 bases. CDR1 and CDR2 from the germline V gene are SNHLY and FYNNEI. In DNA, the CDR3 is TGTGCCAGCAGACAGGTTAAGAACACTGAAGCTTTCTTT. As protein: CASRQVKNTEAFF.

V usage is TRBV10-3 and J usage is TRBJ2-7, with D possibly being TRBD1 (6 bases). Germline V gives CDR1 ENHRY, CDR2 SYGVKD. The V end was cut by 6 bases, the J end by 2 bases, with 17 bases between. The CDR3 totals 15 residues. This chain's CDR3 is CAIRSPGQGTYEQYF. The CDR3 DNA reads TGTGCCATCAGGAGTCCGGGACAAGGGACCTACGAGCAGTACTTC.

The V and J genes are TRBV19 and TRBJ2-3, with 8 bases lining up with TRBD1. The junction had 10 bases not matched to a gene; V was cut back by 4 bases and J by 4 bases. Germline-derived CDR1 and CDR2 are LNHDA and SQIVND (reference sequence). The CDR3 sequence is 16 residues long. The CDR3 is CASSKRRQGLADTQYF. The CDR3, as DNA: TGTGCCAGTAGTAAAAGAAGACAGGGGTTGGCAGATACGCAGTATTTT.

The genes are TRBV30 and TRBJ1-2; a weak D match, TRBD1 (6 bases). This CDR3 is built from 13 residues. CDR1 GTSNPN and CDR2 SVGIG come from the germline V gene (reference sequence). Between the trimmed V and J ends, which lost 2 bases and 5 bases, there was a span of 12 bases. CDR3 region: CAWSPRQDYGYTF. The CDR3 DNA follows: TGTGCCTGGAGTCCTCGACAGGATTATGGCTACACCTTC.

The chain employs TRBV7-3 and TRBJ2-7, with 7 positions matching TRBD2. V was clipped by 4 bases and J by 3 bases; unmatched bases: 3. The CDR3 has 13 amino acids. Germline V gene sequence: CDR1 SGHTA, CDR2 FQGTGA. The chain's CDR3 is CASSSSGGYEQYF. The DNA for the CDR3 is TGTGCCAGCAGCTCTAGCGGAGGCTACGAGCAGTACTTC.

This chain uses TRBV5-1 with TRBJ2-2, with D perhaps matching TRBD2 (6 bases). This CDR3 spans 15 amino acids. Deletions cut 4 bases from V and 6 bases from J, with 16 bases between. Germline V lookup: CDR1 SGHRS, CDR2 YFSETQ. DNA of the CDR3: TGCGCCAGCAGCCCCACGGGACTCCCTCCCGGGGAGCTGTTTTTT. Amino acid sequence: CASSPTGLPPGELFF.

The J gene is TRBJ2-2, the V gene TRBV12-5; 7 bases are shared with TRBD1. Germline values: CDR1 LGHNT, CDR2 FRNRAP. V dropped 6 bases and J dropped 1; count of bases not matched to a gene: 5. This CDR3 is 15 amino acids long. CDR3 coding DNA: TGTGCTAGTGGGCAACAGGGGTGGAACACCGGGGAGCTGTTTTTT. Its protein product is CASGQQGWNTGELFF.